The clone carrying this T cell receptor beta chain was detected a few times. A single record per CDR3 protein comes from TCRdb applying MiXCR to the 5' RACE reads. This table holds around 490,000 distinct CDR3 sequences, 12% to 15% found once. This entry is derived from a study of identical twins. These data were likewise used in another study, on yellow fever vaccine responses in identical twins.

The receptor was isolated from a woman younger than 35 in good health. Sequencing was carried out using CD4+ T cells sorted from blood.

CDR3 protein: CASSTNGQGADTQYF. The CDR3, as DNA: TGTGCCAGCAGCACCAACGGACAGGGTGCAGATACGCAGTATTTT. The genes are TRBV7-9 and TRBJ2-3, with TRBD1 matching 8 bases. CDR1 is SEHNR, CDR2 FQNEAQ, per germline (reference sequence). CDR3 length: 15 residues. The V gene end was trimmed by 5 bases and the J gene end by 4 bases; junction bases not matched to a gene: 8.